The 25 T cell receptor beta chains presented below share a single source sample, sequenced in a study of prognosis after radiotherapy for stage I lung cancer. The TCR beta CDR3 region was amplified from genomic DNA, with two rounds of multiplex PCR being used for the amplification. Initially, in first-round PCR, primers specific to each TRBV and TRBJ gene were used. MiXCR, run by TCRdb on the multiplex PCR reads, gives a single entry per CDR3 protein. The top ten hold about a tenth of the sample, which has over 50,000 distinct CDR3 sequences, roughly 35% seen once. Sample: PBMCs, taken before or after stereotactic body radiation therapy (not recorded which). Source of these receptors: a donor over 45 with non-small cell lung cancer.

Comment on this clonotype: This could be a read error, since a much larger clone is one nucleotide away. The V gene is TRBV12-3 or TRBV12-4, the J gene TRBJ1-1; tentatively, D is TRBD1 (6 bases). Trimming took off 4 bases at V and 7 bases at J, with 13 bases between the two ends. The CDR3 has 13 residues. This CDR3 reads CASSWGHNYEAFF. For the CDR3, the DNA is TGTGCCAGCAGTTGGGGACATAATTATGAAGCTTTCTTT.

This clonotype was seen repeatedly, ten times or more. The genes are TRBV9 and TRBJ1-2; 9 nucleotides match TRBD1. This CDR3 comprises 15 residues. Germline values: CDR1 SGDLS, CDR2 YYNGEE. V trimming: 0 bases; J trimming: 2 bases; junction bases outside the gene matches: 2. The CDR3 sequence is CASSVDGTGNYGYTF. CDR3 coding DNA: TGTGCCAGCAGCGTAGATGGGACAGGGAACTATGGCTACACCTTC.

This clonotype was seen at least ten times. The DNA of the CDR3 is TGCAGTGCTTGGTGGAGGGCCGGCTACAATGAGCAGTTCTTC. This codes for CSAWWRAGYNEQFF. This chain connects TRBV20-1 to TRBJ2-1; D is perhaps TRBD2 (6 bases). The CDR3 extends over 14 amino acids. The V end lost 5 bases, the J end lost 3 bases, and 14 bases lay between the germline ends. Germline lookup yields CDR1 DFQATT and CDR2 SNEGSKA (reference sequence).

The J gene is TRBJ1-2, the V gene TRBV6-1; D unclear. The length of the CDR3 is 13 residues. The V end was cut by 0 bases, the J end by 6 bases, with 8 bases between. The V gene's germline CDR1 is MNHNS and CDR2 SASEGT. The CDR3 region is CASSEAAWDGYTF. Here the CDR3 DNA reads TGTGCCAGCAGTGAAGCGGCCTGGGATGGCTACACCTTC.

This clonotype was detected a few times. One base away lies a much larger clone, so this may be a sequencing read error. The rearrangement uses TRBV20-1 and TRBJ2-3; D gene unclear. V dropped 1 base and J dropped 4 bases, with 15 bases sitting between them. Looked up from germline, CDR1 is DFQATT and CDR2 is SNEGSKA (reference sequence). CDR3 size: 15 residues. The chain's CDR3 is CSARGVKRPADTQYF. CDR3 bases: TGCAGTGCTAGAGGCGTAAAAAGGCCAGCAGATACGCAGTATTTT.

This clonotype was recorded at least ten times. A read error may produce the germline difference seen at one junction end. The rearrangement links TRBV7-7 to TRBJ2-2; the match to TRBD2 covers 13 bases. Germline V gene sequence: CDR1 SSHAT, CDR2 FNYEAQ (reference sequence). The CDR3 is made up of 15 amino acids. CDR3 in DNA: TGTGCTAGCAGCCCTGGACTAGCGGGAGCGGGGGAGCTGTTTTTT. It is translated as CASSPGLAGAGELFF.

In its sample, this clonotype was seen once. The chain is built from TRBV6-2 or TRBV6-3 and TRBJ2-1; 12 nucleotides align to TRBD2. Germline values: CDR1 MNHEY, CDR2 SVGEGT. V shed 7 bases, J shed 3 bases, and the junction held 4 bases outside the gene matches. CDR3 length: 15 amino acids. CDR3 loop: CASKLTSGSYNEQFF. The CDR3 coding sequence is TGTGCCAGCAAGTTGACTAGCGGGAGCTACAATGAGCAGTTCTTC.

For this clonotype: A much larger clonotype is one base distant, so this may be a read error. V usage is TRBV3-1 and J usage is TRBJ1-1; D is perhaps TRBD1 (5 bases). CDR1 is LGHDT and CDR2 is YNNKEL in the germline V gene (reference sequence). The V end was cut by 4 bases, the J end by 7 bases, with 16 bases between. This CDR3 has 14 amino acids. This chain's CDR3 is CASSPLGVGNEAFF. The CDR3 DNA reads TGTGCCAGCAGCCCCCTGGGGGTAGGGAATGAAGCTTTCTTT.

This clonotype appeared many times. CDR3 region: CATSSRDRSYEQYF. CDR3 DNA sequence: TGTGCCACCTCTTCGCGGGACCGCTCCTACGAGCAGTACTTC. V gene TRBV24-1 combines with J gene TRBJ2-7, with a possible D match to TRBD2 (6 bases). Germline CDR1 KGHDR, CDR2 SFDVKD. The CDR3 spans 14 residues. Trimming pared 9 bases from V and 0 bases from J, leaving 14 bases between.

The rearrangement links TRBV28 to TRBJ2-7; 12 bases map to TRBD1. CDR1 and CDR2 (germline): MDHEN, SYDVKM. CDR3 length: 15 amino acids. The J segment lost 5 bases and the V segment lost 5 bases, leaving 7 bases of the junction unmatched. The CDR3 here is CASSPTRDRGHEQYF. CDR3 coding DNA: TGTGCCAGCAGTCCTACTCGGGACAGGGGGCACGAGCAGTACTTC.

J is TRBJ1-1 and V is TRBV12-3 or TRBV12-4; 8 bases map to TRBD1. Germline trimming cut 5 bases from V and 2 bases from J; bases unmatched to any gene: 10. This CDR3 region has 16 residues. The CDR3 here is CASSGIVGQGNTEAFF. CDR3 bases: TGTGCCAGCAGTGGTATCGTAGGACAGGGAAACACTGAAGCTTTCTTT.

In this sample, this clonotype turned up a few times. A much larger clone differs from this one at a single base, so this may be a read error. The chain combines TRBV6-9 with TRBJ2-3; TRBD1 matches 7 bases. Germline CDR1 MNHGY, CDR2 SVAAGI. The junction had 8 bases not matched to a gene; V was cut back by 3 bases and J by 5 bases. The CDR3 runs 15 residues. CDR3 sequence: CASSYRGGAGDTQYF. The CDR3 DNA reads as TGTGCCAGCAGTTACAGAGGGGGCGCGGGAGATACGCAGTATTTT.

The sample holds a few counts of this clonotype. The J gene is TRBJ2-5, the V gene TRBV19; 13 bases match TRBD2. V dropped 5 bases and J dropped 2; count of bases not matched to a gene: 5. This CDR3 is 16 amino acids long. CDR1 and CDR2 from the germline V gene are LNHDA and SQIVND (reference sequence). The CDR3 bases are TGTGCCAGTAGTGCCGTGACTAGCGGGAGGCAAGAGACCCAGTACTTC. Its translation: CASSAVTSGRQETQYF. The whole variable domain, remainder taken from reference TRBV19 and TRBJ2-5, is DGGITQSPKYLFRKEGQNVTLSCEQNLNHDAMYWYRQDPGQGLRLIYYSQIVNDFQKGDIAEGYSVSREKKESFPLTVTSAQKNPTAFYLCASSAVTSGRQETQYFGPGTRLLVL.

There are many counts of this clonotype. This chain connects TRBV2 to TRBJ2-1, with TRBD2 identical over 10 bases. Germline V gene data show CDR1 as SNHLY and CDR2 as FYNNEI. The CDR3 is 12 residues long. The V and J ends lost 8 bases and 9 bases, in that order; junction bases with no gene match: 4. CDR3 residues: CASLLAGSEQFF. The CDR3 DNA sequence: TGTGCCAGCCTACTAGCGGGATCTGAGCAGTTCTTC. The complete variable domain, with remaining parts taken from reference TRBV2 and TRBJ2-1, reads EPEVTQTPSHQVTQMGQEVILRCVPISNHLYFYWYRQILGQKVEFLVSFYNNEISEKSEIFDDQFSVERPDGSNFTLKIRSTKLEDSAMYFCASLLAGSEQFFGPGTRLTVL.

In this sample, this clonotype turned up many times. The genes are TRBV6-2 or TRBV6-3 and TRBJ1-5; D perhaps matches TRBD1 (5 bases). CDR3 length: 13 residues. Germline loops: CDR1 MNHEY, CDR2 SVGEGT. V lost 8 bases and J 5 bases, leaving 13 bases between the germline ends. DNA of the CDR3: TGTGCCAGCCAGGGTGACGGATATCAGCCCCAGCATTTT. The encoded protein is CASQGDGYQPQHF.

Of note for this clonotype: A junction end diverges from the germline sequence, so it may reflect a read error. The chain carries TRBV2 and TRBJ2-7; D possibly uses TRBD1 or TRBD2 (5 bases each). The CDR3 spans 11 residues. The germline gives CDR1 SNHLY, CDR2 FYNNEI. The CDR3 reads CVSTGGYEQYF. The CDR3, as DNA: TGTGTCAGCACTGGGGGATACGAGCAGTACTTC.

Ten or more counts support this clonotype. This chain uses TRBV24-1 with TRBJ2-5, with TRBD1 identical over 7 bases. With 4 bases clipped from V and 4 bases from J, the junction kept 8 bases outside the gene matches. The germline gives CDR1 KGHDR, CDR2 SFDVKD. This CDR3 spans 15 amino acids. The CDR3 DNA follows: TGTGCCACCAGTGACACCAGGGGGTACGGAGAGACCCAGTACTTC. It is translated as CATSDTRGYGETQYF.

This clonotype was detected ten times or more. The CDR3 protein is CSALDRTNYGYTF. The CDR3, as DNA: TGCAGTGCTCTGGACAGAACCAACTATGGCTACACCTTC. This chain connects TRBV20-1 to TRBJ1-2; tentative D call: TRBD1 (6 bases). There are 13 residues in the CDR3. V was trimmed by 5 bases and J by 2 bases, leaving 12 bases between them. Germline CDR1 reads DFQATT; CDR2 reads SNEGSKA (reference sequence).

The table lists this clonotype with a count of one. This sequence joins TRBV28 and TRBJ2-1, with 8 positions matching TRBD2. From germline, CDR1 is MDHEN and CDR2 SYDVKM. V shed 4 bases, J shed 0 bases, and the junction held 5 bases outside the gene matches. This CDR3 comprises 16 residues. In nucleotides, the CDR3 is TGTGCCAGCAGTTCTAGCGGGCCGAGCTCCTACAATGAGCAGTTCTTC. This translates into CASSSSGPSSYNEQFF.

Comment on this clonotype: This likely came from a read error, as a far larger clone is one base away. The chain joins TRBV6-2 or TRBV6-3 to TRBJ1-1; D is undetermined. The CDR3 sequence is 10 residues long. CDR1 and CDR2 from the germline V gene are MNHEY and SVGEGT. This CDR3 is CASRHTESFF. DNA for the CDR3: TGTGCCAGCAGGCACACTGAATCTTTCTTT.

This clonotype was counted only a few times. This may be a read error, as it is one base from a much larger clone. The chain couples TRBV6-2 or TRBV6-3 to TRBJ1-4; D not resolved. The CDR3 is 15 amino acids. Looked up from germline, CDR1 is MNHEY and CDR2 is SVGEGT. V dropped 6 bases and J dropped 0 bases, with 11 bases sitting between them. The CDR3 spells CASRSVGATNEKLFF. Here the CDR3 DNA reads TGTGCCAGCAGGAGTGTTGGAGCAACTAATGAAAAACTGTTTTTT.

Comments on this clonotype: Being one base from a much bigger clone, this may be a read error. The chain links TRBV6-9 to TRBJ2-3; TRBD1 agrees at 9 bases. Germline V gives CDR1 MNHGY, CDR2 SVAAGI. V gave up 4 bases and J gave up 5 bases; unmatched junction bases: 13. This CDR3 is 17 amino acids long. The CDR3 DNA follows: TGTGCCAGCAGTTTCCCCCTAGGGGGACAGGGTGAAGATACGCAGTATTTT. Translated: CASSFPLGGQGEDTQYF.

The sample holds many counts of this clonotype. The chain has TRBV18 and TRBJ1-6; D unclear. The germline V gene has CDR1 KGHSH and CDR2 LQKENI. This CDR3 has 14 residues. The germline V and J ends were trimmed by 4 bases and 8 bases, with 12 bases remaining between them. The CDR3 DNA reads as TGTGCCAGCTCACGTTCGGGGTCGGATTCACCCCTCCACTTT. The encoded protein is CASSRSGSDSPLHF.

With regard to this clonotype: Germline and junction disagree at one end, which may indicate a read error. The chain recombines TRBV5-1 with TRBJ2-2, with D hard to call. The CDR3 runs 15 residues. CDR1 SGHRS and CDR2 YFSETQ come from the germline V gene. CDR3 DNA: TGCGCCAGCAGCTTCTCCGTTTTGAACACCGTGGAGCTTTTTTTT. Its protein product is CASSFSVLNTVELFF.

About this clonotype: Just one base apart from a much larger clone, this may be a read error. The CDR3 spells CASRQGGTADEQYF. The CDR3 coding sequence is TGTGCCAGCCGTCAGGGGGGGACTGCGGACGAGCAGTACTTC. The rearrangement links TRBV28 to TRBJ2-7; the D gene could be TRBD1 or TRBD2 (7 bases each). The V gene's germline CDR1 is MDHEN and CDR2 SYDVKM. This CDR3 contains 14 residues. With 8 bases removed from V and 5 bases from J, the gap between germline ends came to 19 bases.